This T cell receptor beta chain was sequenced during a study of T-cell reconstitution after alpha-beta-depleted transplantation in children. Study results and caveats: Diversity and T-cell counts at one year after transplant derived mostly from new T cells. For some patients, TCRbeta diversity was high at day 60 because of recipient T cells and thymic progenitors that survived. Several hundred graft clones that had expanded were reportedly the source of alpha-beta T cells about two months after transplant.

This clonotype was found many times. Its antigen is not known. Trimming removed 2 bases from V and 2 bases from J; junction bases left unmatched: 9. CDR3 size: 16 residues. Germline loops: CDR1 SGHRS, CDR2 YFSETQ. The library targeted TCRbeta and was prepared with unique molecular identifiers. Each CDR3 protein is one row after TCRdb ran MiXCR on the PCR reads. The table includes roughly 30,000 distinct CDR3 sequences, about 7% detected once. The sample here was peripheral blood, taken 60 days after TCRalphabeta/CD19-depleted stem cell transplant. This receptor was identified in a child under two years old who had a stem cell transplant for acute myeloid leukemia, so the T cells may come from the graft donor. The J gene is TRBJ2-7, the V gene TRBV5-1; TRBD1 matches at 8 bases. The CDR3 DNA reads as TGCGCCAGCAGCTTCCGGCTTGGACAGGGAGCCTACGAGCAGTACTTC. Protein: CASSFRLGQGAYEQYF.